Presented here are 19 T cell receptor beta chains from one specimen sequenced in a study of T cells in Graves' hyperthyroidism and ophthalmopathy. RNA transcripts yielded amplified TCR beta CDR3 regions. In the first-round RT-PCR of the TCR CDR3, the HTBI primer set was used. TCRdb recomputed calls from the multiplex PCR reads with MiXCR, one row per CDR3 protein. The top ten hold over 45% of the sample, which has 500,000 to 600,000 distinct CDR3 sequences, less than 20% seen once. Sequenced sample: blood. The receptors come from a man in his forties or fifties with Graves' ophthalmopathy.

J is TRBJ1-1 and V is TRBV5-6, with unresolved D. CDR1 is SGHDT, CDR2 YYEEEE, per germline. The CDR3 extends over 14 amino acids. Trimming cost V 2 bases and J 1 base, with 9 bases left between them. CDR3 nucleotides: TGTGCCAGCAGCTTACTCCGGAGGAACACTGAAGCTTTCTTT. Translated: CASSLLRRNTEAFF.

The chain uses TRBV27 and TRBJ2-1; TRBD1 aligns across 7 bases. V lost 7 bases, J lost 0 bases, and 6 bases stayed unmatched. This CDR3 contains 15 residues. The germline V gene encodes CDR1 MNHEY and CDR2 SMNVEV (reference sequence). In nucleotides, the CDR3 is TGTGCCAGCACCACTGGGACAGCCTCCTACAATGAGCAGTTCTTC. As protein: CASTTGTASYNEQFF.

J is TRBJ2-7 and V is TRBV4-2; D is perhaps TRBD1 or TRBD2 (6 bases each). This CDR3 comprises 17 residues. CDR1 is LGHNA, CDR2 YNFKEQ, per germline. The V and J ends lost 5 bases and 2 bases respectively, with 22 bases between them. CDR3 sequence reads: CASSSPLGGRRTYEQYF. CDR3 nucleotide sequence: TGTGCCAGCAGCTCACCCTTGGGGGGCAGGAGAACCTACGAGCAGTACTTC.

This chain uses TRBV6-2 or TRBV6-3 with TRBJ2-7; 10 nucleotides align to TRBD2. Germline CDR1 is MNHEY and CDR2 is SVGEGT. V shed 2 bases, J shed 0 bases, and the junction held 1 base outside the gene matches. This CDR3 region has 15 residues. In DNA, the CDR3 is TGTGCCAGCAGTTACGCTAGCGGGAGCTCCTACGAGCAGTACTTC. Protein: CASSYASGSSYEQYF.

A remark on this clonotype: A much larger clone lies a single base off, so this may be a read error. The J gene is TRBJ2-1, the V gene TRBV12-3 or TRBV12-4; 9 bases are a match to TRBD2. The CDR3 is made up of 13 amino acids. The trim removed 6 bases at V and 7 bases at J, leaving 4 bases unmatched. CDR3 residues: CASRPAGGNEQFF. The CDR3 DNA is TGTGCCAGCAGACCAGCGGGGGGAAATGAGCAGTTCTTC.

V usage is TRBV29-1 and J usage is TRBJ2-7; D might be TRBD1 (5 bases). This CDR3 comprises 12 residues. From germline, CDR1 is SQVTM and CDR2 ANQGSEA. V dropped 5 bases and J dropped 1 base, with 9 bases sitting between them. CDR3 sequence: CSVSRESYEQYF. The CDR3 coding sequence is TGCAGCGTTAGCAGGGAATCCTACGAGCAGTACTTC.

This clonotype was recorded many times. The chain recombines TRBV27 with TRBJ1-2, with 8 bases identical to TRBD1. The CDR3 has 16 amino acids. Germline-derived CDR1 and CDR2 are MNHEY and SMNVEV (reference sequence). The J segment lost 7 bases and the V segment lost 2 bases, leaving 12 bases of the junction unmatched. CDR3 bases: TGTGCCAGCAGTTTACGTGGGGACAGGATTATCGTTGGCTACACCTTC. Protein sequence: CASSLRGDRIIVGYTF.

The chain carries TRBV9 and TRBJ2-7; no clear D. V was cut by 0 bases and J by 4 bases, with 14 bases left in between. The germline gives CDR1 SGDLS, CDR2 YYNGEE. This CDR3 spans 15 amino acids. CDR3 DNA: TGTGCCAGCAGCGTAGCTTGGAACGCCCCATACGAGCAGTACTTC. It translates to CASSVAWNAPYEQYF.

This chain links TRBV10-3 with TRBJ2-7, with TRBD2 as a possible D gene (6 bases). The germline V gene encodes CDR1 ENHRY and CDR2 SYGVKD. The V end was cut by 8 bases, the J end by 1 base, with 9 bases between. This CDR3 has 12 amino acids. CDR3 protein: CAIGSGSYEQYF. In nucleotides, the CDR3 is TGTGCCATCGGGAGCGGGTCCTACGAGCAGTACTTC.

This chain uses TRBV7-2 with TRBJ2-1, with 12 bases that match TRBD2. The CDR3 extends over 15 amino acids. Germline V gene data show CDR1 as SGHTA and CDR2 as FQGNSA. V shed 6 bases and J 5 bases; nucleotides not matched to a gene: 5. The CDR3 DNA sequence: TGTGCCAGCAGGCGGACTAGCGGGACCCACAATGAGCAGTTCTTC. This sequence encodes CASRRTSGTHNEQFF.

This clonotype has at least ten counts. The chain has TRBV12-3 or TRBV12-4 and TRBJ1-2, with D possibly being TRBD1 (6 bases). CDR3 size: 15 residues. Trimming took off 6 bases at V and 1 base at J, with 15 bases between the two ends. CDR3 sequence (DNA): TGTGCCAGCAGGGCCGGGGGCAGCATTAACTATGGCTACACCTTC. Translation gives CASRAGGSINYGYTF.

The V call is TRBV10-3, the J call TRBJ2-7; D may be TRBD1 (6 bases). The CDR3 runs to 14 residues. Trimming pared 7 bases from V and 1 base from J, leaving 14 bases between. Germline-derived CDR1 and CDR2 are ENHRY and SYGVKD. CDR3 coding DNA: TGTGCCATCAAGGGGGACATCTTTTCCTACGAGCAGTACTTC. It yields the protein CAIKGDIFSYEQYF.

This clonotype appeared many times. The chain combines TRBV2 with TRBJ2-7; a possible D gene is TRBD1 (6 bases). The CDR3 runs 16 residues. Germline V gene lookup returns CDR1 SNHLY and CDR2 FYNNEI. Trimming took 1 base from V and 4 from J, leaving 17 bases between them. CDR3 DNA: TGTGCCAGCAGTGAAGGAGGACAGCCTTCCCGTTACGAGCAGTACTTC. It translates to CASSEGGQPSRYEQYF. Based on the CDR3 plus reference TRBV2 and TRBJ2-7, the full variable domain is EPEVTQTPSHQVTQMGQEVILRCVPISNHLYFYWYRQILGQKVEFLVSFYNNEISEKSEIFDDQFSVERPDGSNFTLKIRSTKLEDSAMYFCASSEGGQPSRYEQYFGPGTRLTVT.

This clonotype was observed a few times. The chain carries TRBV5-1 and TRBJ1-4; TRBD1 matches at 8 bases. Germline CDR1 is SGHRS and CDR2 is YFSETQ. The CDR3 is made up of 15 amino acids. After removal of 4 bases from V and 3 bases from J, the junction contained 5 bases not matched to a gene. DNA for the CDR3: TGCGCCAGCAGCAGAGGACAGGGCGCTAATGAAAAACTGTTTTTT. This sequence encodes CASSRGQGANEKLFF.

This clonotype turned up a few times. One base away lies a much larger clone, so this may be a sequencing read error. The chain recombines TRBV28 with TRBJ2-1; 10 bases are a match to TRBD2. The germline CDR1 and CDR2 sequences are MDHEN and SYDVKM. The CDR3 spans 15 residues. V was clipped by 10 bases and J by 6 bases; unmatched bases: 12. CDR3 sequence: CANRRAGTSVNEQFF. The CDR3 bases are TGTGCCAACAGAAGAGCCGGGACTAGCGTCAATGAGCAGTTCTTC.

The chain uses TRBV3-1 and TRBJ2-7; D perhaps matches TRBD2 (5 bases). Trimming stripped 4 bases from V and 5 bases from J, with 15 bases between. This CDR3 spans 14 amino acids. Germline V lookup: CDR1 LGHDT, CDR2 YNNKEL (reference sequence). CDR3 residues: CASSPQVGVHEQYF. The CDR3 DNA follows: TGTGCCAGCAGCCCCCAGGTCGGGGTTCACGAGCAGTACTTC.

The V and J genes are TRBV30 and TRBJ2-7; a weak D match, TRBD2 (5 bases). The CDR3 runs to 13 residues. Deletions cut 4 bases from V and 0 bases from J, with 10 bases between. The germline V gene encodes CDR1 GTSNPN and CDR2 SVGIG (reference sequence). The CDR3: CAWTGYYSYEQYF. The CDR3 coding sequence is TGTGCCTGGACGGGATATTACTCCTACGAGCAGTACTTC. Drawing the rest from reference TRBV30 and TRBJ2-7, the complete variable domain is SQTIHQWPATLVQPVGSPLSLECTVEGTSNPNLYWYRQAAGRGLQLLFYSVGIGQISSEVPQNLSASRPQDRQFILSSKKLLLSDSGFYLCAWTGYYSYEQYFGPGTRLTVT.

The V and J genes are TRBV6-1 and TRBJ2-1; D perhaps matches TRBD1 (6 bases). The CDR3 covers 10 residues. The germline CDR1 and CDR2 sequences are MNHNS and SASEGT. Trimming took 2 bases from V and 16 from J, leaving 9 bases between them. The CDR3 loop reads CASSEWDIFF. The CDR3 region has the DNA TGTGCCAGCAGTGAATGGGACATCTTCTTC.

V is TRBV25-1 and J is TRBJ1-3; no reliable D call. The CDR3 totals 14 residues. Germline CDR1 and CDR2: MGHDK and SYGVNS. Trimming pared 6 bases from V and 3 bases from J, leaving 12 bases between. CDR3 nucleotide sequence: TGTGCCAGCAGGGACTCCCGACTTGGAAACACCATATATTTT. Encoded protein: CASRDSRLGNTIYF.